The 22 T cell receptor beta chains given below trace back to one sample, sequenced in a study of blood T cells in healthy people across ages. Next came a second PCR, run for about 6 to 12 cycles, which used a sample-barcoded 5' primer along with a J-beta primer mix. TCRdb reprocessed the 5' RACE reads via MiXCR and lists one record per CDR3 protein. The table shows around 670,000 distinct CDR3 sequences, with about 30% occurring only once. Input material: blood. These receptors were taken from a woman over 75 in good health.

The V and J genes are TRBV20-1 and TRBJ2-5, with 7 bases aligning to TRBD2. Per the germline V gene, CDR1 is DFQATT and CDR2 is SNEGSKA (reference sequence). The CDR3 has 15 residues. The trim removed 1 base at V and 11 bases at J, leaving 16 bases unmatched. The CDR3: CSARVLSGAYSEQYF. The CDR3 region has the DNA TGCAGTGCTAGAGTGCTGAGCGGGGCGTACAGTGAGCAGTACTTC.

V usage is TRBV6-2 or TRBV6-3 and J usage is TRBJ1-5; 7 bases agree with TRBD1. The V segment lost 8 bases and the J segment 9 bases; nucleotides outside the gene matches: 13. Germline-derived CDR1 and CDR2 are MNHEY and SVGEGT. CDR3 length: 14 amino acids. The CDR3 protein is CASQGSRQGPPQHF. The CDR3 bases are TGTGCCAGCCAGGGCTCGAGACAGGGACCGCCCCAGCATTTT.

The V and J genes are TRBV7-9 and TRBJ2-1, with 10 bases lining up with TRBD2. Germline V gives CDR1 SEHNR, CDR2 FQNEAQ (reference sequence). The CDR3 has 18 residues. Trimming cost V 5 bases and J 2 bases; bases outside gene matches: 12. The CDR3: CASSHPSGGNFAYNEQFF. The DNA of the CDR3 is TGTGCCAGCAGCCACCCTAGCGGGGGTAATTTTGCCTACAATGAGCAGTTCTTC. Together with reference TRBV7-9 and TRBJ2-1, the CDR3 gives the full variable domain: DTGVSQNPRHKITKRGQNVTFRCDPISEHNRLYWYRQTLGQGPEFLTYFQNEAQLEKSRLLSDRFSAERPKGSFSTLEIQRTEQGDSAMYLCASSHPSGGNFAYNEQFFGPGTRLTVL.

This clonotype has at least ten counts. This chain links TRBV6-5 with TRBJ2-7; D possibly corresponds to TRBD2 (5 bases). Trimming pared 0 bases from V and 2 bases from J, leaving 11 bases between. CDR3 length equals 15 residues. Germline lookup yields CDR1 MNHEY and CDR2 SVGAGI. The CDR3: CASSYSRVRTYEQYF. CDR3 coding DNA: TGTGCCAGCAGTTACTCGAGGGTACGAACCTACGAGCAGTACTTC.

This clonotype was found many times. CDR3 in DNA: TGCGCCAGCAGCACAACAGGGGAGGTGTACGAGCAGTACTTC. Translation gives CASSTTGEVYEQYF. The chain has TRBV5-1 and TRBJ2-7; possibly TRBD1 for D (7 bases). V lost 4 bases and J 4 bases, leaving 15 bases between the germline ends. The CDR3 spans 14 residues. Per germline, CDR1 SGHRS and CDR2 YFSETQ.

This chain joins TRBV7-2 and TRBJ2-1, with 7 bases matching TRBD1. Germline-derived CDR1 and CDR2 are SGHTA and FQGNSA. The V gene end was trimmed by 4 bases and the J gene end by 7 bases; junction bases not matched to a gene: 10. This CDR3 contains 15 residues. CDR3: CASSSSEQGWNEQFF. For the CDR3, the DNA is TGTGCCAGCAGCTCTTCCGAACAGGGGTGGAATGAGCAGTTCTTC.

The genes are TRBV6-5 and TRBJ1-1; 8 positions agree with TRBD1. Losses at the gene ends were 8 bases for V and 8 bases for J; bases not matched to a gene: 16. The CDR3 has 15 amino acids. CDR1 and CDR2 from the germline V gene are MNHEY and SVGAGI. The DNA of the CDR3 is TGTGCCAGCGCGGTACCAGGGGGCGGTTGTTCGGAAGCTTTCTTT. Its protein product is CASAVPGGGCSEAFF.

The sample holds many counts of this clonotype. V gene TRBV20-1 combines with J gene TRBJ2-4; the D is unclear. The germline gives CDR1 DFQATT, CDR2 SNEGSKA (reference sequence). V shed 3 bases and J shed 1 base, with 4 bases lying between them. The CDR3 spans 12 residues. The CDR3 DNA follows: TGCAGTGCTAGTCGTGCCAAAAACATTCAGTACTTC. Its translation is CSASRAKNIQYF.

Many counts were recorded for this clonotype. The V call is TRBV7-2, the J call TRBJ2-3; TRBD2 matches 11 bases. The V and J ends lost 5 bases and 14 bases, in that order; junction bases with no gene match: 6. CDR1 and CDR2 from the germline V gene are SGHTA and FQGNSA. This CDR3 comprises 12 residues. The CDR3 nucleotides read TGTGCCAGCAGCGCGTTAGCGGGGGGGCGGTATTTT. Protein product: CASSALAGGRYF.

The chain employs TRBV7-9 and TRBJ2-2, with 7 bases matching TRBD1. This CDR3 spans 16 amino acids. CDR1 SEHNR and CDR2 FQNEAQ come from the germline V gene (reference sequence). V was pared by 3 bases and J by 1 base, with 5 bases of the junction left unmatched. DNA for the CDR3: TGTGCCAGCAGCTTGGACGGGACAGTGAACACCGGGGAGCTGTTTTTT. This translates into CASSLDGTVNTGELFF.

This clonotype has a handful of counts. This may stem from a read error, because a much larger clone lies one nucleotide away. V and J are TRBV20-1 and TRBJ1-4, with 7 bases aligning to TRBD1. Germline CDR1 is DFQATT and CDR2 is SNEGSKA (reference sequence). The CDR3 sequence is 12 residues long. This chain's CDR3 is CRAWDSNEKLFF. The DNA of the CDR3 is TGCAGGGCTTGGGACAGTAATGAAAAACTGTTTTTT.

This clonotype was detected a few times. This may stem from a read error, because a much larger clone lies one nucleotide away. The rearrangement links TRBV5-1 to TRBJ1-1; D perhaps matches TRBD1 (6 bases). Germline values: CDR1 SGHRS, CDR2 YFSETQ. V was shortened by 3 bases and J by 7 bases, with 16 bases between the two germline ends. The CDR3 has 14 residues. The CDR3 DNA is TGCGCCAGCAGCTGGGGACTAAGGGGGGATGAAGCTTTCTTT. As protein: CASSWGLRGDEAFF.

This clonotype was observed once. This may stem from a read error, because a much larger clone lies one nucleotide away. CDR3 bases: TGTGTCACTACAGCGGGGGCCACCCCCTCATACAATGAGCAGTTCTTC. Translating gives CVTTAGATPSYNEQFF. The gene calls are TRBV2 and TRBJ2-1; TRBD2 matches 8 bases. The germline V gene encodes CDR1 SNHLY and CDR2 FYNNEI. The CDR3 spans 16 residues.

The CDR3 reads CASSPMGGQGFAEQYF. CDR3 DNA sequence: TGTGCCAGCTCACCTATGGGCGGACAGGGTTTTGCTGAGCAGTACTTC. The chain employs TRBV18 and TRBJ2-7; 8 bases map to TRBD1. Germline assignment: CDR1 KGHSH and CDR2 LQKENI. Trimming took 3 bases from V and 7 from J; bases not matched to a gene: 14. CDR3 length equals 16 residues.

Concerning this clonotype itself: At one of its ends the junction is not consistent with the germline gene, which may arise from a read error. V gene TRBV12-3 or TRBV12-4 combines with J gene TRBJ2-3; D is undetermined. The CDR3 is made up of 12 amino acids. The CDR3 sequence is CASSLYADAQYF. The CDR3 DNA is TGTGCCAGCAGTTTGTACGCAGATGCGCAGTATTTT.

Concerning this clonotype: A single base separates this from a much larger clone, so it may be a read error. CDR3 nucleotide sequence: TGTGCCAGCAGCGATACTAGCGACAGGGGCTATGGCTACACCTTC. Translation: CASSDTSDRGYGYTF. The genes are TRBV7-9 and TRBJ1-2; 8 bases line up with TRBD1. The length of the CDR3 is 15 residues. Germline assignment: CDR1 SEHNR and CDR2 FQNEAQ (reference sequence). Trimming cost V 5 bases and J 4 bases; bases outside gene matches: 9.

This clonotype came up many times. This chain joins TRBV6-5 and TRBJ2-7, with no clear D. The ends were cut back, 4 bases at V and 5 bases at J, with 12 bases in the middle. The CDR3 runs to 13 residues. The germline gives CDR1 MNHEY, CDR2 SVGAGI. CDR3 amino acids: CASSSPPSDEQYF. The CDR3 region has the DNA TGTGCCAGCAGTTCCCCCCCCTCTGACGAGCAGTACTTC.

This clonotype turned up a few times. This clone may be a read error of a much larger clone one base away. The chain combines TRBV5-1 with TRBJ2-7, with TRBD2 identical over 8 bases. The length of the CDR3 is 13 residues. Germline loops: CDR1 SGHRS, CDR2 YFSETQ. V dropped 4 bases and J dropped 9; count of bases not matched to a gene: 9. The CDR3 region has the DNA TGCGCCAGCAGCCCGGGACTAGTAGACGGGCAGTACTTC. As protein: CASSPGLVDGQYF.

In its sample, this clonotype was seen many times. This chain connects TRBV20-1 to TRBJ2-7; tentatively, D is TRBD1 (5 bases). The CDR3 extends over 14 amino acids. Trimming cost V 1 base and J 2 bases, with 12 bases left between them. Germline V gives CDR1 DFQATT, CDR2 SNEGSKA (reference sequence). CDR3 region: CSARGGANPYEQYF. CDR3 DNA: TGCAGTGCTAGAGGTGGGGCCAATCCCTACGAGCAGTACTTC.

The chain carries TRBV7-9 and TRBJ1-2, with D possibly matching TRBD1 (6 bases). CDR1 is SEHNR and CDR2 is FQNEAQ in the germline V gene (reference sequence). CDR3 length: 13 amino acids. V lost 6 bases, J lost 2 bases, and 10 bases lay in between. This CDR3 is CASSGQSNYGYTF. The CDR3 DNA sequence: TGTGCCAGCAGTGGACAGTCCAACTATGGCTACACCTTC.

In this sample, this clonotype turned up a few times. The V gene is TRBV9, the J gene TRBJ2-1, with D tentatively TRBD2 (5 bases). The CDR3 is made up of 15 amino acids. The ends were cut back, 0 bases at V and 1 base at J, with 8 bases in the middle. Germline CDR1 is SGDLS and CDR2 is YYNGEE. The DNA of the CDR3 is TGTGCCAGCAGCGTAGGAAGGAGGTCCTACAATGAGCAGTTCTTC. This encodes CASSVGRRSYNEQFF.

This clonotype was detected many times. The chain employs TRBV7-2 and TRBJ1-2; 8 bases fit TRBD1. V was clipped by 5 bases and J by 4 bases; unmatched bases: 9. The CDR3 runs 15 residues. Germline values: CDR1 SGHTA, CDR2 FQGNSA. The CDR3 reads CASSLGQGEGYGYTF. DNA for the CDR3: TGTGCCAGCAGCCTAGGACAGGGTGAGGGCTATGGCTACACCTTC.